This T cell receptor (beta chain) was sequenced for a study of control samples from healthy donors and cancer patients. Losses at the gene ends were 1 base for V and 5 bases for J; bases not matched to a gene: 8. This CDR3 region has 17 residues. Per germline, CDR1 MDHEN and CDR2 SYDVKM. Method: immunoSEQ multiplex PCR; TCRdb's copy keeps in-frame clones and lacks some. The sample has around 190,000 clones, approximately 94% seen once; the top ten hold around 1.5%. Sequences were obtained from blood. The receptor's source is a man aged 30 to 45 in good health. V gene TRBV28 combines with J gene TRBJ2-5; TRBD2 aligns across 12 bases. CDR3 sequence: CASSLSASGRARETQYF. CDR3 nucleotide sequence: TGTGCCAGCAGTTTATCGGCTAGCGGGAGGGCCCGGGAGACCCAGTACTTC.